This T cell receptor beta chain was recovered during a study of Ad26.COV2.S vaccination and SARS-CoV-2 variants. General study results and limits: Vaccine recipients posted higher spike-specific TCR breadth than their placebo counterparts.

As for this clone: The antigen is unknown.

Measured with immunoSEQ multiplex PCR; TCRdb has only the in-frame clones, and not every one. The profile covers hundreds of thousands of clones, with more than 75% appearing a single time and more than 2.5% taken by the ten largest. The CDR3 has 18 residues. Trimming took 0 bases from V and 0 from J, leaving 15 bases between them. Germline CDR1 KGHSH, CDR2 LQKENI. Treatment defined: some 19 received Ad26.COV2.S at low or high dose, single or two shots; about 5 received placebo; per-sample allocation not given. Each sample was drawn 63 days after the first injection (of vaccine or placebo). The V call is TRBV18, the J call TRBJ2-1; unclear D gene. The receptor's source is a person aged 18-60 years who received the Ad26.COV2.S COVID-19 vaccine or a placebo. The sequences come from peripheral blood, collected in a trial of Ad26.COV2.S vaccine versus placebo. The CDR3 sequence: CASSPPVGGSSSYNEQFF. In DNA, the CDR3 is TGTGCCAGCTCACCACCGGTCGGCGGCTCTAGCTCCTACAATGAGCAGTTCTTC. Variable domain in full (rest from reference TRBV18 and TRBJ2-1): NAGVMQNPRHLVRRRGQEARLRCSPMKGHSHVYWYRQLPEEGLKFMVYLQKENIIDESGMPKERFSAEFPKEGPSILRIQQVVRGDSAAYFCASSPPVGGSSSYNEQFFGPGTRLTVL.